The clone carrying this T cell receptor beta chain was detected once. Its antigen is unidentified. This sample was taken from a study of CD8+ T cells in alopecia areata. Overall study: Oral tofacitinib (5 to 10 mg twice daily) was administered to treated patients. General study results and limits: Scalp data also include sequences from resident alphabeta T cells of normal skin. Scalp and blood samples kept many expanded lesional clones throughout tofacitinib.

CDR1 SGHRS and CDR2 YFSETQ come from the germline V gene. This CDR3 region has 13 residues. The J segment lost 12 bases and the V segment lost 0 bases, leaving 8 bases of the junction unmatched. Treatment indicated: oral pan-JAK inhibitor, 5-10 mg twice daily. Sequencing relied on a cDNA template that was reverse transcribed from extracted RNA. Sequencing was performed with immunoSEQ multiplex PCR; in TCRdb, only in-frame clones are kept and a portion is missing. The profile covers 150,000 to 200,000 clones, with roughly 65% appearing a single time and over 0.85% taken by the ten largest. Sequenced here: CD4+ T cells sorted from blood, sampled at week 4, from a patient treated with tofacitinib. This clonotype was obtained from a human donor with alopecia areata. The gene calls are TRBV5-1 and TRBJ1-1; the match to TRBD1 covers 7 bases. The CDR3 protein is CASSLEGQGGTFF. For the CDR3, the DNA is TGCGCCAGCAGCTTGGAGGGCCAGGGGGGAACTTTCTTT.